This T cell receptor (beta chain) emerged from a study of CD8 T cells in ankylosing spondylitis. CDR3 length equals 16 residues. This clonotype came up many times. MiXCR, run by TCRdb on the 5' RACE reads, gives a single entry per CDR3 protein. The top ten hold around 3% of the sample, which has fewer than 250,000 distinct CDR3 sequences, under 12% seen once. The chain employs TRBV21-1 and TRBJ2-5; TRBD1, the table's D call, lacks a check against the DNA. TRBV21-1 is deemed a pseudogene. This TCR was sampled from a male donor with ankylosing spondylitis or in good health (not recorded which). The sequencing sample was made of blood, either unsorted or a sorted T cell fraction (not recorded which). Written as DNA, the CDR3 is TGTGCCAGCAGCAAAGCCCCTGGGGGGTACCAAGAGACCCAGTACTTC. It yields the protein CASSKAPGGYQETQYF.